This T cell receptor (beta chain) was recorded in a study of identical twins. This clonotype was recorded a few times. Via MiXCR, TCRdb re-called the 5' RACE reads, giving one row per CDR3 protein. In the table there are 500,000 to 650,000 distinct CDR3 sequences, around 7.5% of which are singletons. The V end was cut by 6 bases, the J end by 0 bases, with 16 bases between. Germline loops: CDR1 DFQATT, CDR2 SNEGSKA (reference sequence). The CDR3 has 15 amino acids. This sample also appeared in a second study, on yellow fever vaccine responses in identical twins.

This sequence originates from a woman between 18 and 29 years old in good health. Sequencing was carried out using PBMCs. The gene calls are TRBV20-1 and TRBJ2-3; D perhaps matches TRBD1 (5 bases). This chain's CDR3 is CSASQPRESTDTQYF. CDR3 bases: TGCAGTGCCAGCCAACCCAGGGAAAGCACAGATACGCAGTATTTT.